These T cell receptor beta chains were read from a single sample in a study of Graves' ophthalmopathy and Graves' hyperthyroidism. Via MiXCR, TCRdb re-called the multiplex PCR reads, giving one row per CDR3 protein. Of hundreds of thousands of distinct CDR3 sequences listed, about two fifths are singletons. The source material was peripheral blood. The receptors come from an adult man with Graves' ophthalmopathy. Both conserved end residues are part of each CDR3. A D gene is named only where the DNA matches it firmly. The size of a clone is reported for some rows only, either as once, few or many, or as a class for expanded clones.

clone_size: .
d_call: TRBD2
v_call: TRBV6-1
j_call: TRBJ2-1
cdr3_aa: CASPHWGEGGARETQFF
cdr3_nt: TGTGCCAGCCCCCACTGGGGGGAGGGAGGGGCACGAGAGACCCAGTTCTTC

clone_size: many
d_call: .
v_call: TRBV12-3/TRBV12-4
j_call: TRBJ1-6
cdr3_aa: CASSLDLGPQTF
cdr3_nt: TGTGCCAGCAGTTTGGATTTGGGACCCCAGACTTTT

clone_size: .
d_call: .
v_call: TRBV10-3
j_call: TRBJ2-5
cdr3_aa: CASSEMEGQTQYF
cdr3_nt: TGTGCCAGCAGTGAAATGGAGGGGCAGACCCAGTACTTC

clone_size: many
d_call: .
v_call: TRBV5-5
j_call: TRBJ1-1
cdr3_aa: CASSLGAEVSAFF
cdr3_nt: TGTGCCAGCAGCTTGGGCGCGGAGGTCAGCGCTTTCTTT

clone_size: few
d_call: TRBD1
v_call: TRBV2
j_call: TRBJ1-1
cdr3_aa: CATPPRGVNTEAFF
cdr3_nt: TGTGCCACCCCCCCCAGGGGGGTGAACACTGAAGCTTTCTTT

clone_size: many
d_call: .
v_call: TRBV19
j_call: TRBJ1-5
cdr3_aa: CASSYPDQPQHF
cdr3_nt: TGTGCCAGTAGTTACCCCGATCAGCCCCAGCATTTT

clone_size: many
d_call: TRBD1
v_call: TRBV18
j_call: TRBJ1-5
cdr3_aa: CASSPTGFQPQHF
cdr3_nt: TGTGCCAGCTCACCGACAGGGTTTCAGCCCCAGCATTTT

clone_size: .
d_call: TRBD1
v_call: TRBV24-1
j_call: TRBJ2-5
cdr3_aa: CATSATGTGVQPQYF
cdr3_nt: TGTGCCACCAGTGCAACCGGGACAGGGGTTCAGCCCCAGTACTTC

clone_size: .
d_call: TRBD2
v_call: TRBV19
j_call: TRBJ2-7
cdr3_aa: CASSLYSGRSYEQYF
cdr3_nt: TGTGCCAGTAGCCTTTATAGCGGGAGGTCCTACGAGCAGTACTTC

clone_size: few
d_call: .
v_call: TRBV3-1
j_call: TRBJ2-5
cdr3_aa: CASSQDLGRSETQYF
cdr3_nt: TGTGCCAGCAGCCAAGATCTTGGCCGGTCGGAGACCCAGTACTTC

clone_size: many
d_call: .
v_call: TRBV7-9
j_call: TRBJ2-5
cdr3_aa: CASSPFGIQETQYF
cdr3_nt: TGTGCCAGCAGCCCGTTCGGGATCCAAGAGACCCAGTACTTC

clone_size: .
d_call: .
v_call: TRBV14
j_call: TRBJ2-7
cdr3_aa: CASSQLGYSYEQYF
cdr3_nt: TGTGCCAGCAGCCAGTTAGGATACTCCTACGAGCAGTACTTC

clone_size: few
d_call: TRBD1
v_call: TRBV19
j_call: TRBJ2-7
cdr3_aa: CASSIFRGQTYEQYF
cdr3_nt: TGTGCCAGTAGTATATTTAGGGGGCAGACCTACGAGCAGTACTTC

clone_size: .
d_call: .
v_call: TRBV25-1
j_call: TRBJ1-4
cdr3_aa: CASRVGIMNTEKLFF
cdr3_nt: TGTGCCAGCAGGGTCGGCATCATGAACACTGAAAAACTGTTTTTT

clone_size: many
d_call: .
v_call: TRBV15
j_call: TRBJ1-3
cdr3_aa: CATSGRVSGNTIYF
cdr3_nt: TGTGCCACCAGCGGCAGGGTGTCCGGAAACACCATATATTTT

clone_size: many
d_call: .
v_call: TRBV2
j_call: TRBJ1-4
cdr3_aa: CASTSGQTNEKLFF
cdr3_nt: TGTGCCAGCACTTCAGGCCAGACTAATGAAAAACTGTTTTTT

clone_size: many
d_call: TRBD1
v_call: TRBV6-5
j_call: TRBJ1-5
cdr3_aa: CASSDVTGERQPQHF
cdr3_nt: TGTGCCAGCAGTGACGTTACAGGGGAGCGTCAGCCCCAGCATTTT

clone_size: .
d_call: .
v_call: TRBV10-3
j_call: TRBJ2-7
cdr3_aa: CASSPSGFDEQYF
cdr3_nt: TGTGCCAGCTCACCATCGGGGTTCGACGAGCAGTACTTC

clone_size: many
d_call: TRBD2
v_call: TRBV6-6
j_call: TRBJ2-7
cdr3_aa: CASRRGGDSGRLYF
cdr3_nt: TGTGCCAGCAGACGAGGTGGGGATAGCGGGAGGCTGTACTTC

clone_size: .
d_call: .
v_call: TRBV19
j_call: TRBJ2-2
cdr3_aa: CASSITSSGTGELFF
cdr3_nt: TGTGCCAGTAGTATAACCTCAAGCGGTACCGGGGAGCTGTTTTTT

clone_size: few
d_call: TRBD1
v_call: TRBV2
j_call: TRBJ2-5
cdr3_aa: CASSEVSGGDTQYF
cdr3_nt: TGTGCCAGCAGTGAAGTTTCAGGGGGCGATACCCAGTACTTC

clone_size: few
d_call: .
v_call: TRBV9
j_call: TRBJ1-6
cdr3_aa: CASSRDRSFNSPLHF
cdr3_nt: TGTGCCAGCTCCCGTGACAGGTCGTTTAATTCACCCCTCCACTTT

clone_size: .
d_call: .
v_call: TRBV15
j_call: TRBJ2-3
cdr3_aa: CATSRDVGGFTDTQYF
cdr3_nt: TGTGCCACCAGCAGAGATGTTGGGGGATTCACAGATACGCAGTATTTT

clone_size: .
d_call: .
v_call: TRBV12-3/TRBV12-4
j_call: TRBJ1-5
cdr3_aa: CASSWSYSSNQPQHF
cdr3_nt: TGTGCCAGCAGTTGGTCATACAGTAGCAATCAGCCCCAGCATTTT

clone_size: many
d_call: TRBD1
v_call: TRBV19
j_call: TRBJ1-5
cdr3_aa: CASSSTGGSAQPQHF
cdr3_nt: TGTGCCAGTAGTTCAACAGGGGGCTCGGCTCAGCCCCAGCATTTT

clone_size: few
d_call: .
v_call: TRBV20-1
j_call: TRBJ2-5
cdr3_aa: CSARWRVQGTQYF
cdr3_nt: TGCAGTGCCCGGTGGCGGGTACAAGGGACCCAGTACTTC

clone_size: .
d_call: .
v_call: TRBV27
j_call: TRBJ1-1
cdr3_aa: CASSSFPNTEAFF
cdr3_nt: TGTGCCAGCAGTTCCTTTCCGAACACTGAAGCTTTCTTT

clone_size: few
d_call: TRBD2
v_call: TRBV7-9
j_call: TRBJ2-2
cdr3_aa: CASSNYRASGSPGELFF
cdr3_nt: TGTGCCAGCAGCAATTACCGGGCTAGCGGGAGCCCCGGGGAGCTGTTTTTT

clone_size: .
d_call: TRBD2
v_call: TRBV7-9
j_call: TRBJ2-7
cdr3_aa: CASRTGLAAHF
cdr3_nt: TGTGCCAGCAGAACGGGACTAGCGGCACACTTC

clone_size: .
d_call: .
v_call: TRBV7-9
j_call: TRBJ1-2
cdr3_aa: CASSLRPFYGYTF
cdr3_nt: TGTGCCAGCAGCTTAAGGCCTTTTTATGGCTACACCTTC

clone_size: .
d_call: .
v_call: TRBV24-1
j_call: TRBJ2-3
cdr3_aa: CATSEWTGATDTQYF
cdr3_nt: TGTGCCACCAGTGAATGGACGGGAGCCACAGATACGCAGTACTTT

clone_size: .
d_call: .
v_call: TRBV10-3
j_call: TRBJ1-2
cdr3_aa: CAVSGSGQPSYGYTF
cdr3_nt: TGTGCCGTCAGTGGTTCAGGGCAACCAAGCTATGGCTACACCTTC

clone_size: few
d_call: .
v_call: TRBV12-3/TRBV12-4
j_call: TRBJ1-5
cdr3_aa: CAWSAQDNQPQHF
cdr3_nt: TGTGCCTGGAGTGCACAGGACAATCAGCCCCAGCATTTT

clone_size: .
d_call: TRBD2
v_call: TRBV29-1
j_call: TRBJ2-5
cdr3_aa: CSVYTSGGIQETQYF
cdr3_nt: TGCAGCGTTTACACTAGCGGGGGCATTCAAGAGACCCAGTACTTC

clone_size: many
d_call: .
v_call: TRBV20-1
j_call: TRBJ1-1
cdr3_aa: CSGTGGLNTEAFF
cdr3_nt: TGCAGTGGTACGGGGGGGCTAAACACTGAAGCTTTCTTT

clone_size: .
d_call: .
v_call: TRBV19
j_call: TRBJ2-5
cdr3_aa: CAWSFEGWGTQYF
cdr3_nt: TGTGCCTGGAGCTTCGAAGGGTGGGGGACCCAGTACTTC

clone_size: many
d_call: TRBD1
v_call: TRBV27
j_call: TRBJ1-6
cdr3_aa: CASGTGGSNSPLHF
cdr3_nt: TGTGCCAGCGGGACAGGGGGCTCAAATTCACCCCTCCACTTT

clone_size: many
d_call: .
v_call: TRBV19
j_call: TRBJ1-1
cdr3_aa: CASSIGGENTEAFF
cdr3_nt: TGTGCCAGTAGTATAGGGGGGGAGAACACTGAAGCTTTCTTT